This T cell receptor (beta chain) was profiled in a study of blood T cells in healthy people across ages. Germline loops: CDR1 SGHRS, CDR2 YFSETQ. V was shortened by 2 bases and J by 3 bases, with 11 bases between the two germline ends. This CDR3 has 15 amino acids. Primers used in a second PCR of roughly 6 to 11 cycles were a sample-barcoded 5' primer and a J-beta primer mix. Sequencing recovered at least 2.5 million CDR3-containing paired-end reads from each sample. TCRdb re-called the 5' RACE reads with MiXCR, one entry per CDR3 protein. Of 1 million or so distinct CDR3 sequences listed, around 45% are singletons. This clonotype was detected a few times. Its specificity is unknown. Broader study findings: Per million T cells, the diversity of TCR beta decreased roughly linearly as age advanced. Estimates of total diversity, which came from one million sequenced T cells, were considered to be underestimates. A greater number of naive CD4+ cells and higher diversity distinguished long-lived donors from aged donors.

The TCR sequence derives from a woman aged 55 to 70 in good health. The chain has TRBV5-1 and TRBJ1-4; weak D call: TRBD1 (6 bases). The sample was blood. The CDR3 DNA reads as TGCGCCAGCAGCTTCGACAGGATACCTAATGAAAAACTGTTTTTT. Protein product: CASSFDRIPNEKLFF.